What follows are 7 T cell receptor beta chains derived from one specimen sequenced in a study of preoperative IRX-2 immunotherapy in early breast cancer. Clones were read by immunoSEQ multiplex PCR, and TCRdb kept only the in-frame ones, dropping some. The data contain about 3,000 clones, 65% to 85% of them singletons. Treatment in this sample: preoperative locoregional IRX-2 cytokine immunotherapy. Sequencing used tumor tissue, obtained after IRX-2 immunotherapy. Receptors were obtained from a human donor with breast cancer.

The chain couples TRBV6-8 to TRBJ1-4; D not resolved. V lost 5 bases, J lost 7 bases, and 17 bases lay in between. Per germline, CDR1 MNHGY and CDR2 SAAAGT. This CDR3 contains 15 residues. The CDR3: CASSDPPGGIEKLFF. In nucleotides, the CDR3 is TGTGCCAGCAGTGACCCCCCAGGTGGGATTGAAAAACTGTTTTTT.

In this sample, this clone turned up a few times. The V and J genes are TRBV6-1 and TRBJ2-6, with 7 bases identical to TRBD1. This CDR3 has 16 amino acids. The germline V gene has CDR1 MNHNS and CDR2 SASEGT. V trimming: 0 bases; J trimming: 2 bases; junction bases outside the gene matches: 1. As DNA, the CDR3 is TGTGCCAGCAGTGAAGCCGACAGGGCTGGGGCCAACGTCCTGACTTTC. Its translation: CASSEADRAGANVLTF.

The V gene is TRBV12-5, the J gene TRBJ2-3; 13 bases are a match to TRBD2. CDR3 length: 16 residues. Germline trimming cut 4 bases from V and 3 bases from J; bases unmatched to any gene: 4. Germline CDR1 LGHNT, CDR2 FRNRAP. CDR3 nucleotide sequence: TGTGCTAGTGGTTCCGGGACTAGCGGGGCAACAGATACGCAGTATTTT. Its translation is CASGSGTSGATDTQYF.

The chain couples TRBV23-1 to TRBJ1-4; D is unresolved. TRBV23-1 is sorted into the ORF group, with uncertain function. There are 13 residues in the CDR3. V was trimmed by 6 bases and J by 5 bases, leaving 10 bases between them. CDR3 coding DNA: TGCGCCAGCAGCCGGATCGTAAATGAAAAACTGTTTTTT. Its translation is CASSRIVNEKLFF.

This chain links TRBV19 with TRBJ2-5; weak D call: TRBD1 (6 bases). V dropped 6 bases and J dropped 5 bases, with 16 bases sitting between them. This CDR3 is built from 14 residues. Germline CDR1 is LNHDA and CDR2 is SQIVND (reference sequence). The CDR3: CASRKPGTRETQYF. CDR3 sequence (DNA): TGTGCCAGTAGGAAACCCGGGACACGTGAGACCCAGTACTTC.

The chain is built from TRBV18 and TRBJ2-7; possible D gene TRBD1, 5 bases. V dropped 4 bases and J dropped 0 bases, with 10 bases sitting between them. CDR3 length equals 14 residues. Germline CDR1 is KGHSH and CDR2 is LQKENI. CDR3 DNA sequence: TGTGCCAGCTCACTACGACAGATCTCCTACGAGCAGTACTTC. Protein product: CASSLRQISYEQYF.

This chain joins TRBV15 and TRBJ1-2; D not certain. CDR1 is LNHNV and CDR2 is YYDKDF in the germline V gene (reference sequence). The CDR3 is 15 amino acids. Trimming removed 0 bases from V and 7 bases from J, with 15 bases in between. The CDR3 coding sequence is TGTGCCACCAGCAGAGAGTCAGGCAGGAGCGGTGGCTACACCTTC. Its protein is CATSRESGRSGGYTF.